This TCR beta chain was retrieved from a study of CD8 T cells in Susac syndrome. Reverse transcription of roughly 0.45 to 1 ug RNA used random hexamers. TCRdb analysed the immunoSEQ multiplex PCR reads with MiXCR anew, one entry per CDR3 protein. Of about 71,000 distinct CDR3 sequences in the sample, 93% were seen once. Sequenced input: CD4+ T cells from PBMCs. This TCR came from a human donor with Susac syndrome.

The CDR3 protein is CASSYSTEIGYGYTF. CDR3 nucleotides: TGTGCCAGCAGTTACTCGACAGAAATCGGCTATGGCTACACCTTC. The V gene is TRBV6-2 or TRBV6-3, the J gene TRBJ1-2; TRBD1 might be the D (5 bases). Trimming pared 0 bases from V and 4 bases from J, leaving 12 bases between. This CDR3 is 15 amino acids long. Germline V gene data show CDR1 as MNHEY and CDR2 as SVGEGT.